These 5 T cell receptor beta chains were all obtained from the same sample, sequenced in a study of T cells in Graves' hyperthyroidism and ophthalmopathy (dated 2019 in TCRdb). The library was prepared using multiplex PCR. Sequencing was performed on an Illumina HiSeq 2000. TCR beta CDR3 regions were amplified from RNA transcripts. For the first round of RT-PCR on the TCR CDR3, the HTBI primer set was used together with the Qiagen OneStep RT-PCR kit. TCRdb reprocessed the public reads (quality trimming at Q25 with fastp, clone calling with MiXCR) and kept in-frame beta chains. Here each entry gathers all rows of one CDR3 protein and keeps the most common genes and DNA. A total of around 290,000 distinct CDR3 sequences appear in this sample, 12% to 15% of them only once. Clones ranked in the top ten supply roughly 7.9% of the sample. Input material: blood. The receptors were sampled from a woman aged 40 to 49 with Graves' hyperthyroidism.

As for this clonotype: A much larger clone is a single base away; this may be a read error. The CDR3 loop reads CVSSLAHYGYTF. DNA for the CDR3: TGTGTCAGCAGTTTAGCCCACTATGGCTACACCTTC. The chain couples TRBV12-3 or TRBV12-4 to TRBJ1-2; D not resolved. This CDR3 spans 12 amino acids.

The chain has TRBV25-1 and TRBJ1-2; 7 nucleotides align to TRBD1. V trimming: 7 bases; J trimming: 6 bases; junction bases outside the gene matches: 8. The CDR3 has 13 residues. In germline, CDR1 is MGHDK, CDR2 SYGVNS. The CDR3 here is CASKTGNNDGYTF. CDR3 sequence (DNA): TGTGCCAGCAAGACAGGGAATAATGATGGCTACACCTTC.

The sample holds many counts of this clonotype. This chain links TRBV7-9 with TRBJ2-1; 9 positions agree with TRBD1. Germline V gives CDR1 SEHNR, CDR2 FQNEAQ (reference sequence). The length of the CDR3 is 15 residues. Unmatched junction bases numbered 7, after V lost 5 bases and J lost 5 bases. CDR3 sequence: CASSGQGSGHNEQFF. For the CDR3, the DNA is TGTGCCAGCAGCGGACAGGGGTCGGGGCACAATGAGCAGTTCTTC. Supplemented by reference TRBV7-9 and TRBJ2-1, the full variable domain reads DTGVSQNPRHKITKRGQNVTFRCDPISEHNRLYWYRQTLGQGPEFLTYFQNEAQLEKSRLLSDRFSAERPKGSFSTLEIQRTEQGDSAMYLCASSGQGSGHNEQFFGPGTRLTVL.

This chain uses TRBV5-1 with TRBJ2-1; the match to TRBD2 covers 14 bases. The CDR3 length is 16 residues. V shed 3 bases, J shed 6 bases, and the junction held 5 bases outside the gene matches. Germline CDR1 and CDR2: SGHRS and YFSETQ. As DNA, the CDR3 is TGCGCCAGCAGCTACTCCGGGACTAGCGGGAGCAATGAGCAGTTCTTC. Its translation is CASSYSGTSGSNEQFF.

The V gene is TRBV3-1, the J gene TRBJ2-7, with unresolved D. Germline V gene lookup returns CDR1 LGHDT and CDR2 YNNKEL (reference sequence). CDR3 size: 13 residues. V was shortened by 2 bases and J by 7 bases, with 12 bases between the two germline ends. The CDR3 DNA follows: TGTGCCAGCAGCCAAATGACCCGGGCAGAGCAGTACTTC. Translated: CASSQMTRAEQYF.